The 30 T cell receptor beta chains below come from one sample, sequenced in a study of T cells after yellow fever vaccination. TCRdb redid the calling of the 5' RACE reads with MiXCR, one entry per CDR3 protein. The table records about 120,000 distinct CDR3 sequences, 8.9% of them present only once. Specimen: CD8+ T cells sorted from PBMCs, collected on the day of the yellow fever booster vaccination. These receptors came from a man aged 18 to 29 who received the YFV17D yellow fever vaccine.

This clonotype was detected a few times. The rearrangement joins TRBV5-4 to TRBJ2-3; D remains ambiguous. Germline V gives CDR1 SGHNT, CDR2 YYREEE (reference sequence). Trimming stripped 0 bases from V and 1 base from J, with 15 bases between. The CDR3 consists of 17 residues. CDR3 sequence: CASSLGYDLYGTDTQYF. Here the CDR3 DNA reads TGTGCCAGCAGCTTGGGGTACGACCTCTATGGCACAGATACGCAGTATTTT.

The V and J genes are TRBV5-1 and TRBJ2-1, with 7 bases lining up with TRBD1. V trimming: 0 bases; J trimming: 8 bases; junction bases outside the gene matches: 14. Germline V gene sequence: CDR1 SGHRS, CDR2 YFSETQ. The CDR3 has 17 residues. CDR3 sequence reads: CASSLAGRRGFFDEQFF. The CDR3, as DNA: TGCGCCAGCAGCTTGGCCGGGCGCAGGGGGTTTTTCGATGAGCAGTTCTTC. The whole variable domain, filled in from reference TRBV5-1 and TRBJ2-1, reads KAGVTQTPRYLIKTRGQQVTLSCSPISGHRSVSWYQQTPGQGLQFLFEYFSETQRNKGNFPGRFSGRQFSNSRSEMNVSTLELGDSALYLCASSLAGRRGFFDEQFFGPGTRLTVL.

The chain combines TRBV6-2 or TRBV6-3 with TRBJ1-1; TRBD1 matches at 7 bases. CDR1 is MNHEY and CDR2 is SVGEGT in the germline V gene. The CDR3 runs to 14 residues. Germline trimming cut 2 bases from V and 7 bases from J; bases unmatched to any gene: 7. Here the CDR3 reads CASSYRDSPLEAFF. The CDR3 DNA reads TGTGCCAGCAGTTACCGGGACAGCCCACTTGAAGCTTTCTTT.

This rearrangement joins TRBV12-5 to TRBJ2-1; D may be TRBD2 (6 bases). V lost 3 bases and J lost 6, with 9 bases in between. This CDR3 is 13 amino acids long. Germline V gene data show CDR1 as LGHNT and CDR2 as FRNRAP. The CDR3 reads CASGFAGFNEQFF. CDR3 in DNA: TGTGCTAGTGGTTTCGCGGGGTTCAATGAGCAGTTCTTC.

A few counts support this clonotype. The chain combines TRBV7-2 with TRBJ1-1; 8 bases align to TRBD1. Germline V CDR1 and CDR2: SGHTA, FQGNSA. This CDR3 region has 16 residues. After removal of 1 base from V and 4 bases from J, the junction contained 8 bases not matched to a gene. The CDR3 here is CASSLGAGGFVTEAFF. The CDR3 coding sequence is TGTGCCAGCAGCTTAGGGGCAGGGGGCTTTGTCACTGAAGCTTTCTTT.

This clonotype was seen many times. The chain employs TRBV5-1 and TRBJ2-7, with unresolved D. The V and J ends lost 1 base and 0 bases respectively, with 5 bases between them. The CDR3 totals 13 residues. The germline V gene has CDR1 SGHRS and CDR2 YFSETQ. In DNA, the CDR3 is TGCGCCAGCAGCTTGTCGCCCTCCTACGAGCAGTACGTC. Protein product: CASSLSPSYEQYV.

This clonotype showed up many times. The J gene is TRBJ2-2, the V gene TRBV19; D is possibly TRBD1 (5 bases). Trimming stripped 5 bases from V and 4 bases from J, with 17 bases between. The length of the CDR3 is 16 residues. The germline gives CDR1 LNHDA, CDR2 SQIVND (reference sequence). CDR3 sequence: CASSWAGPMGTGELFF. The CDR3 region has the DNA TGTGCCAGTAGTTGGGCAGGGCCGATGGGCACCGGGGAGCTGTTTTTT.

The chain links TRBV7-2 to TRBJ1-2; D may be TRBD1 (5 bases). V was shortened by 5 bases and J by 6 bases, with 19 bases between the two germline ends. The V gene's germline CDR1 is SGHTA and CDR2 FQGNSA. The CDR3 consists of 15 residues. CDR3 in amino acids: CASSLMEGWGDGYTF. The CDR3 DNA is TGTGCCAGCAGCCTTATGGAGGGTTGGGGCGATGGCTACACCTTC.

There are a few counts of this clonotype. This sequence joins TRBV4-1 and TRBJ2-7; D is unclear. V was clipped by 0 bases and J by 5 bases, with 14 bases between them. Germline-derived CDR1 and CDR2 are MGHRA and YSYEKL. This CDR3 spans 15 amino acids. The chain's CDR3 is CASSQDSATYHEQYF. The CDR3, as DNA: TGCGCCAGCAGCCAAGATTCCGCGACATACCACGAGCAGTACTTC.

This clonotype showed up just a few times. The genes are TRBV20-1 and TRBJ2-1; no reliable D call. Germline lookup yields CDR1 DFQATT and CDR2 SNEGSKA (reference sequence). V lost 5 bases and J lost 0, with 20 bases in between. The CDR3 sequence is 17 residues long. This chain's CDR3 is CSASLPQLSRSYNEQFF. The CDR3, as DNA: TGCAGTGCTTCATTGCCTCAATTGTCCCGCTCCTACAATGAGCAGTTCTTC.

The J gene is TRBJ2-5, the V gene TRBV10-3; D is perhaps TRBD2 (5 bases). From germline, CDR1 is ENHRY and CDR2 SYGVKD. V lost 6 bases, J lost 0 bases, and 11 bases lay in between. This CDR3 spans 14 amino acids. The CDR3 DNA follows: TGTGCCATCAGGGGAGAGGGTTACCAAGAGACCCAGTACTTC. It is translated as CAIRGEGYQETQYF.

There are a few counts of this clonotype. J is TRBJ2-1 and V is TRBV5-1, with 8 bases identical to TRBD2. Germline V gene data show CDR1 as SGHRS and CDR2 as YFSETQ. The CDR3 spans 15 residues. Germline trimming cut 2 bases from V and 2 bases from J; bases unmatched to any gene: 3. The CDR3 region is CASSFRRGAYNEQFF. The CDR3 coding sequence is TGCGCCAGCAGCTTCCGGCGGGGGGCCTACAATGAGCAGTTCTTC. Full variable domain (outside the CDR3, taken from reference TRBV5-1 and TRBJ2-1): KAGVTQTPRYLIKTRGQQVTLSCSPISGHRSVSWYQQTPGQGLQFLFEYFSETQRNKGNFPGRFSGRQFSNSRSEMNVSTLELGDSALYLCASSFRRGAYNEQFFGPGTRLTVL.

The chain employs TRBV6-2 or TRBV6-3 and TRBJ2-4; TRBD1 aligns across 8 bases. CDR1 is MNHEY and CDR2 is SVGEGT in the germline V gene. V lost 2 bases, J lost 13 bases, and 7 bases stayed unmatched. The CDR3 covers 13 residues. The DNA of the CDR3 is TGTGCCAGCAGTTACGGAGGACAGGGCCTACAGTACTTC. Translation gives CASSYGGQGLQYF.

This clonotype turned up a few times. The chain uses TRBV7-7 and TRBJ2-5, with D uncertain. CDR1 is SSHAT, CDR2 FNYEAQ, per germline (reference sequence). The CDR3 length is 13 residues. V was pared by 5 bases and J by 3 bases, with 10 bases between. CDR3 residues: CASSPHPKETQYF. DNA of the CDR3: TGTGCCAGCAGCCCCCACCCCAAAGAGACCCAGTACTTC. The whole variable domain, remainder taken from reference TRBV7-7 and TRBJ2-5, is GAGVSQSPRYKVTKRGQDVTLRCDPISSHATLYWYQQALGQGPEFLTYFNYEAQPDKSGLPSDRFSAERPEGSISTLTIQRTEQRDSAMYRCASSPHPKETQYFGPGTRLLVL.

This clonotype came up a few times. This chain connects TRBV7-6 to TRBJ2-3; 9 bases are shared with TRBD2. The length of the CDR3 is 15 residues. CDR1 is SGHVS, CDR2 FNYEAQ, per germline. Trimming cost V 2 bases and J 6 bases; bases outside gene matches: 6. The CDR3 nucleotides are TGTGCCAGCAGCTTACGCGGGGGGGCCGAGGATACGCAGTATTTT. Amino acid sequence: CASSLRGGAEDTQYF.

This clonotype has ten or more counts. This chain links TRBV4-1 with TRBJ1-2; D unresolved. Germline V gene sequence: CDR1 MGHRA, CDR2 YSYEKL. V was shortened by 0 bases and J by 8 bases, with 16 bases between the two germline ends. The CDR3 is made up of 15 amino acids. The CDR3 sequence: CASSQEEVVISGYTF. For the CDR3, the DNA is TGCGCCAGCAGCCAAGAGGAGGTTGTGATTTCGGGCTACACCTTC.

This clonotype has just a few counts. The CDR3 DNA sequence: TGCGCCAGCAGACATTCACAGGGAAACCTCCTCGATGAGCAGTTCTTC. This gives the protein CASRHSQGNLLDEQFF. The chain employs TRBV5-1 and TRBJ2-1; maybe TRBD1 (6 bases). Germline V CDR1 and CDR2: SGHRS, YFSETQ. Trimming shortened V by 5 bases and J by 8 bases, and 23 bases separated the two germline ends. The CDR3 runs 16 residues.

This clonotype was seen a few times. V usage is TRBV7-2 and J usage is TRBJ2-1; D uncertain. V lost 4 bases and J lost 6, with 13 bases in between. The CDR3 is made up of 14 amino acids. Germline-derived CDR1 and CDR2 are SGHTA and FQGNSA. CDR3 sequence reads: CASSSGLLGNEQFF. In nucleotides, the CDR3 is TGTGCCAGCAGCTCCGGGCTCCTGGGCAATGAGCAGTTCTTC.

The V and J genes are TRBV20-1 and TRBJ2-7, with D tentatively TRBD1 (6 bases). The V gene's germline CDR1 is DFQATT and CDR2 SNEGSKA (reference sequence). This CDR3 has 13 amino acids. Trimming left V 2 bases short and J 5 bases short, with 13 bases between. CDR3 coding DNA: TGCAGTGCTAGAAGGCAGGGGAGTCACGAGCAGTACGTC. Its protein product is CSARRQGSHEQYV.

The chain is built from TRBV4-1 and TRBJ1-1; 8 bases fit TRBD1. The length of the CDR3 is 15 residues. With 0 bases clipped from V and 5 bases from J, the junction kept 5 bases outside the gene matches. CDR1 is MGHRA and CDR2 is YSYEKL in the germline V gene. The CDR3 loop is CASSQDGQGFTEAFF. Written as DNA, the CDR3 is TGCGCCAGCAGCCAAGATGGACAGGGCTTTACTGAAGCTTTCTTT.

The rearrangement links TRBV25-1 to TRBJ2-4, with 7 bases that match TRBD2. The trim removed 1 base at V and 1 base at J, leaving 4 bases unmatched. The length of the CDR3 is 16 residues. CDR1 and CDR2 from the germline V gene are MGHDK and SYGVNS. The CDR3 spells CASSEWGGSAKNIQYF. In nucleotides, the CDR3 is TGTGCCAGCAGTGAATGGGGGGGGTCGGCCAAAAACATTCAGTACTTC.

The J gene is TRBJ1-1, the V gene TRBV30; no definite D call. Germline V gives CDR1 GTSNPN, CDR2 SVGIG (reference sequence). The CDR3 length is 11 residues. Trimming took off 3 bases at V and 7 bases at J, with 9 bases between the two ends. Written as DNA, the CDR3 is TGTGCCTGGAGCCGCGGCGGTGAAGCTTTCTTT. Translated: CAWSRGGEAFF.

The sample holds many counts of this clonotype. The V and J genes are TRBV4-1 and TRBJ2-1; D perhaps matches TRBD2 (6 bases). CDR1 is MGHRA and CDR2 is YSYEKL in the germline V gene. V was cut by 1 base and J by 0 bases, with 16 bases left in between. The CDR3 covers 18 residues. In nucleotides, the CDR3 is TGCGCCAGCAGCCAAGCCTCTTCGGGACTGTCCTCCTACAATGAGCAGTTCTTC. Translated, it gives CASSQASSGLSSYNEQFF.

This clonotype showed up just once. The CDR3 bases are TGTGCCAGCAGTTATCCCGGGGGAACTAGCACAGATACGCAGTATTTT. It is translated as CASSYPGGTSTDTQYF. This chain connects TRBV6-2 or TRBV6-3 to TRBJ2-3, with D possibly matching TRBD2 (6 bases). Trimming shortened V by 3 bases and J by 0 bases, and 13 bases separated the two germline ends. CDR3 size: 16 residues. In germline, CDR1 is MNHEY, CDR2 SVGEGT.

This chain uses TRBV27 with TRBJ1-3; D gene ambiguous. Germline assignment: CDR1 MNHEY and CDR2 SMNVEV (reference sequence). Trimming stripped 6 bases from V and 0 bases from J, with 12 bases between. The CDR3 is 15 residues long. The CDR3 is CASRGGESSGNTIYF. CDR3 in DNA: TGTGCCAGCAGAGGAGGAGAGAGCTCTGGAAACACCATATATTTT.

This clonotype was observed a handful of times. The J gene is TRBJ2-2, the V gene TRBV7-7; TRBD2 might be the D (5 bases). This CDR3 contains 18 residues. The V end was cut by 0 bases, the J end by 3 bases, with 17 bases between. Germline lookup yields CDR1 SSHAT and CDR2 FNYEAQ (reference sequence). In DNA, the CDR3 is TGTGCCAGCAGCTTAGCGCTTAGGCGGGCCTCCGACACCGGGGAGCTGTTTTTT. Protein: CASSLALRRASDTGELFF.

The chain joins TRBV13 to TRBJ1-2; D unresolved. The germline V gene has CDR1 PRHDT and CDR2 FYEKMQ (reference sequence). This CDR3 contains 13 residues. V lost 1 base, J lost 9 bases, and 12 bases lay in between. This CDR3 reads CASSLEIQSSYTF. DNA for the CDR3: TGTGCCAGCAGCTTAGAAATACAGTCGAGCTACACCTTC.

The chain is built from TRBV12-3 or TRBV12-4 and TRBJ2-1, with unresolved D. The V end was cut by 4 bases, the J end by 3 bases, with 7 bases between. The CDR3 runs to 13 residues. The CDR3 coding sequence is TGTGCCAGCAGTTCGATGAACTACAATGAGCAGTTCTTC. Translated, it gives CASSSMNYNEQFF.

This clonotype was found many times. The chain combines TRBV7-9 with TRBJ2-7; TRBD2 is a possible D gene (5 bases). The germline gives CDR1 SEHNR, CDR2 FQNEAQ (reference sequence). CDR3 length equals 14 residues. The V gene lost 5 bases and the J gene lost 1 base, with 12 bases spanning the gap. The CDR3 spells CASSPPGKSYEQYF. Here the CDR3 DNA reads TGTGCCAGCAGCCCGCCGGGAAAATCCTACGAGCAGTACTTC.

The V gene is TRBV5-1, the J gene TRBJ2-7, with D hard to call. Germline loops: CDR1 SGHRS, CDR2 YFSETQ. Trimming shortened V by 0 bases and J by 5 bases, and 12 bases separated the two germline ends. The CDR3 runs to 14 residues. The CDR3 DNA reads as TGCGCCAGCAGCTTGGACAGCCCCTCTGACGAGCAGTACGTC. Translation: CASSLDSPSDEQYV.